This T cell receptor beta chain appears in the sequencing data of a study of shared clonotypes between healthy human individuals. The germline CDR1 and CDR2 sequences are LGHNA and YSLEER. The CDR3 totals 15 residues. Trimming at V came to 4 bases and at J to 7 bases, leaving 9 bases not matched to a gene. Study donors comprised healthy, HIV-negative adults devoid of recent acute infection or vaccination. Deep-level settings were used for running the assay. Evenly divided among several immunoSEQ plates was the genomic DNA of each subset. Clones were sequenced by immunoSEQ multiplex PCR, and TCRdb holds only the in-frame ones, with some missing. The data contain fewer than 1.4 million clones, about 80% of them singletons.

The specimen was memory CD4+ T cells from PBMCs. As for subset: CD45RA-negative fraction. This TCR was sampled from a man younger than 30 in good health. Some clones in this sample may be carry-over from other donors' samples. This rearrangement joins TRBV4-3 to TRBJ1-4, with 7 nucleotides matching TRBD1. The CDR3 region has the DNA TGCGCCAGCAGCCTCAGAGACGGGACAGCTGAAAAACTGTTTTTT. The encoded protein is CASSLRDGTAEKLFF.